The 11 T cell receptor beta chains below all came from one sample that was sequenced in a study of CD8+ T cells in alopecia areata listed by TCRdb under 2018. The library relied on the immunoSEQ multiplex PCR assay. To provide template for TCR sequencing, every sample had RNA extracted and reverse transcribed into cDNA. Sourced from immuneACCESS, this table was stored by TCRdb with only in-frame sequences that have V and J called. A share of the clones is absent; for the studies checked, an unresolved V gene accounts for under half, and the remainder has no known explanation. The sample table lists under 350,000 clones, roughly 60% of them with a count of one. The ten largest clones add up to under 2% of the sample. In light of the paper, this sample's time point label describes: 24 weeks on oral tofacitinib. Taken with the paper, the label for treatment or condition translates to: oral pan-JAK inhibitor, 5-10 mg twice daily.

The input for sequencing was CD4+ T cells sorted from blood, taken at week 24, from a patient treated with tofacitinib. All receptors derive from a human donor with alopecia areata.

This chain uses TRBV6-5 with TRBJ1-2, with 7 bases identical to TRBD1. Germline CDR1 and CDR2: MNHEY and SVGAGI. The V segment lost 5 bases and the J segment 8 bases; nucleotides outside the gene matches: 5. The CDR3 spans 12 residues. The CDR3 bases are TGTGCCAGCAGTGAAACAGGGGAGGGCTACACCTTC. Translated, it gives CASSETGEGYTF.

The chain couples TRBV7-3 to TRBJ1-6; D ambiguous. This CDR3 has 13 amino acids. The germline CDR1 and CDR2 sequences are SGHTA and FQGTGA. The ends were cut back, 0 bases at V and 5 bases at J, with 2 bases in the middle. CDR3 sequence reads: CASSLTDNSPLHF. The CDR3 bases are TGTGCCAGCAGCTTAACCGATAATTCACCCCTCCACTTT. The full variable domain, with the rest looked up from reference TRBV7-3 and TRBJ1-6, is GAGVSQTPSNKVTEKGKYVELRCDPISGHTALYWYRQSLGQGPEFLIYFQGTGAADDSGLPNDRFFAVRPEGSVSTLKIQRTERGDSAVYLCASSLTDNSPLHFGNGTRLTVT.

The rearrangement links TRBV2 to TRBJ2-7, with D possibly being TRBD1 (5 bases). V dropped 0 bases and J dropped 2 bases, with 11 bases sitting between them. Germline CDR1 SNHLY, CDR2 FYNNEI. This CDR3 has 15 amino acids. The CDR3 region has the DNA TGTGCCAGCAGTGAAGCGTGGACACAGACCTACGAGCAGTACTTC. Translation: CASSEAWTQTYEQYF.

This chain joins TRBV29-1 and TRBJ2-5; D is perhaps TRBD2 (7 bases). This CDR3 is 15 amino acids long. V was pared by 3 bases and J by 4 bases, with 18 bases between. Looked up from germline, CDR1 is SQVTM and CDR2 is ANQGSEA. The CDR3 protein is CSVDGGGGSSETQYF. In DNA, the CDR3 is TGCAGCGTTGACGGGGGAGGGGGAAGTTCAGAGACCCAGTACTTC.

Of note for this clone: The same CDR3 also results from other DNA sequences found in this sample. The chain has TRBV4-1 and TRBJ2-7; the match to TRBD1 covers 9 bases. After removal of 3 bases from V and 2 bases from J, the junction contained 5 bases not matched to a gene. CDR3 length: 15 residues. Germline V CDR1 and CDR2: MGHRA, YSYEKL. CDR3 protein: CASSHPGQGAYEQYF. The CDR3 DNA follows: TGCGCCAGCAGCCACCCGGGACAGGGAGCCTACGAGCAGTACTTC.

The V gene is TRBV6-5, the J gene TRBJ1-5; no clear D. This CDR3 has 11 amino acids. Per germline, CDR1 MNHEY and CDR2 SVGAGI. V was shortened by 8 bases and J by 6 bases, with 8 bases between the two germline ends. The DNA of the CDR3 is TGTGCCAGCGGTCGGGGTCAGCCCCAGCATTTT. The encoded protein is CASGRGQPQHF.

The J gene is TRBJ1-1, the V gene TRBV29-1; 9 bases are a match to TRBD1. The CDR3 runs to 15 residues. CDR1 is SQVTM and CDR2 is ANQGSEA in the germline V gene. V lost 5 bases, J lost 3 bases, and 10 bases stayed unmatched. DNA for the CDR3: TGCAGCGTTCAATACCGGGACAGGGCGCACACTGAAGCTTTCTTT. It yields the protein CSVQYRDRAHTEAFF. The full variable domain, completed using reference TRBV29-1 and TRBJ1-1, is SAVISQKPSRDICQRGTSLTIQCQVDSQVTMMFWYRQQPGQSLTLIATANQGSEATYESGFVIDKFPISRPNLTFSTLTVSNMSPEDSSIYLCSVQYRDRAHTEAFFGQGTRLTVV.

This chain links TRBV5-1 with TRBJ2-5; possible D gene TRBD2, 5 bases. The V and J ends lost 0 bases and 0 bases respectively, with 9 bases between them. The CDR3 is 15 residues long. Looked up from germline, CDR1 is SGHRS and CDR2 is YFSETQ. CDR3 amino acids: CASSLGGSYQETQYF. The CDR3 DNA is TGCGCCAGCAGCTTGGGCGGGTCGTACCAAGAGACCCAGTACTTC.

This chain links TRBV15 with TRBJ2-5, with TRBD1 as a possible D gene (6 bases). Germline CDR1 LNHNV, CDR2 YYDKDF (reference sequence). The CDR3 has 13 amino acids. V was clipped by 3 bases and J by 5 bases, with 10 bases between them. CDR3 region: CATSRTGKETQYF. The CDR3 DNA follows: TGTGCCACCAGCAGGACAGGAAAGGAGACCCAGTACTTC.

The chain has TRBV4-2 and TRBJ2-7; D is possibly TRBD2 (5 bases). The CDR3 covers 17 residues. Trimming took off 4 bases at V and 2 bases at J, with 21 bases between the two ends. Per germline, CDR1 LGHNA and CDR2 YNFKEQ. The CDR3 protein is CASSRPGSEGPPYEQYF. CDR3 sequence (DNA): TGTGCCAGCAGCCGGCCTGGGAGCGAGGGCCCCCCCTACGAGCAGTACTTC.

The rearrangement uses TRBV27 and TRBJ1-6; possible D gene TRBD1, 5 bases. V was clipped by 2 bases and J by 8 bases, with 13 bases between them. CDR1 is MNHEY, CDR2 SMNVEV, per germline (reference sequence). The CDR3 loop spans 15 amino acids. CDR3 residues: CASSLGAPGHSPLHF. The CDR3 DNA reads TGTGCCAGCAGTTTAGGGGCGCCGGGGCATTCACCCCTCCACTTT.